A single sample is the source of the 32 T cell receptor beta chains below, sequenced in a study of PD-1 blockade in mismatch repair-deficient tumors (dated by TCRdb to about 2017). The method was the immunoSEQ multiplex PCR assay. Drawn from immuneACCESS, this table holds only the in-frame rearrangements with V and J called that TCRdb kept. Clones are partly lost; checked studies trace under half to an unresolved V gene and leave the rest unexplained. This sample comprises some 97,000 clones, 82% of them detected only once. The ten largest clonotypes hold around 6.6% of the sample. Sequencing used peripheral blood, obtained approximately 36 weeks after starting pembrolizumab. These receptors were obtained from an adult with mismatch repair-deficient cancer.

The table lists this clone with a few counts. CDR3 DNA: TGTGCCAGCTCACCACTCGACAGGGTTGACTACACCTTC. Its translation: CASSPLDRVDYTF. This chain uses TRBV18 with TRBJ1-2, with 7 positions matching TRBD1. Germline assignment: CDR1 KGHSH and CDR2 LQKENI. The CDR3 runs 13 residues. V shed 1 base and J 10 bases; nucleotides not matched to a gene: 6. The full variable domain, with the rest looked up from reference TRBV18 and TRBJ1-2, is NAGVMQNPRHLVRRRGQEARLRCSPMKGHSHVYWYRQLPEEGLKFMVYLQKENIIDESGMPKERFSAEFPKEGPSILRIQQVVRGDSAAYFCASSPLDRVDYTFGSGTRLTVV.

The CDR3 loop reads CASSPRSSGYEQYF. The CDR3, as DNA: TGTGCCAGCAGCCCGCGATCTAGCGGGTACGAGCAGTACTTC. The chain uses TRBV13 and TRBJ2-7, with 8 bases aligning to TRBD2. Germline V CDR1 and CDR2: PRHDT, FYEKMQ (reference sequence). After removal of 5 bases from V and 4 bases from J, the junction contained 7 bases not matched to a gene. The CDR3 covers 14 residues.

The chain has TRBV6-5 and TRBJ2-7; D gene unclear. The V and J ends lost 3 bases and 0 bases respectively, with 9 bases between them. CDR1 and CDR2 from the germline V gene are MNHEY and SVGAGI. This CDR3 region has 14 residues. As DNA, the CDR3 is TGTGCCAGCAGTTATGTGGAGAGCTCCTACGAGCAGTACTTC. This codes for CASSYVESSYEQYF.

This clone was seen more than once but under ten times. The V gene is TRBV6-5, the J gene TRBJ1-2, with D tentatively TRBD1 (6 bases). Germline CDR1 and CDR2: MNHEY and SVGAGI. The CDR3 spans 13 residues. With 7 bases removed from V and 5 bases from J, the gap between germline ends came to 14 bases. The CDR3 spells CASNPTGYYGYTF. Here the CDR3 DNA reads TGTGCCAGCAATCCCACAGGGTATTATGGCTACACCTTC.

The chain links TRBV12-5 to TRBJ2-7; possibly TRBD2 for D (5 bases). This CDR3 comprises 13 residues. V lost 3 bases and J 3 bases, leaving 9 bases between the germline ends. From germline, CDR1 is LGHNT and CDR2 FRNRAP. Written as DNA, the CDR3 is TGTGCTAGTGGTTTCCGGGAAAACTACGAGCAGTACTTC. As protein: CASGFRENYEQYF.

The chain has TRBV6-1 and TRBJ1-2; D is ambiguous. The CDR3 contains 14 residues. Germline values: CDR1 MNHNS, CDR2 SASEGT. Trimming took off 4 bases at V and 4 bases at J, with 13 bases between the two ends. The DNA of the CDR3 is TGTGCCAGCAGTGGGTCAGCCTCGGGCTATGGCTACACCTTC. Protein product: CASSGSASGYGYTF.

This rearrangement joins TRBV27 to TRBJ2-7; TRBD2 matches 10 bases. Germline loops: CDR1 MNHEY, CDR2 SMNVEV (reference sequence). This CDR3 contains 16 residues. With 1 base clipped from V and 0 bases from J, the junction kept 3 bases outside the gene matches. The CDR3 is CASSLLGLADSYEQYF. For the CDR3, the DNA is TGTGCCAGCAGTTTATTAGGACTAGCGGACTCCTACGAGCAGTACTTC.

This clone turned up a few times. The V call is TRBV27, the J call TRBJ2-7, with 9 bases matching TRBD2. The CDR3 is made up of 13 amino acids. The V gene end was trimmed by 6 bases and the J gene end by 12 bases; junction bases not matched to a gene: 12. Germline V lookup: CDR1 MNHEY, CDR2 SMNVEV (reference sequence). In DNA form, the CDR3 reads TGTGCCAGCAGGTCCAAACCTAGCGGGAATGTGTACTTC. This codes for CASRSKPSGNVYF.

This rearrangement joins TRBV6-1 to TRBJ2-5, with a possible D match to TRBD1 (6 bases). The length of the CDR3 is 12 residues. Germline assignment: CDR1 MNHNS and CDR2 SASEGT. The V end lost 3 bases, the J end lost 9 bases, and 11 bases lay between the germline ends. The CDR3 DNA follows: TGTGCCAGCAGTGATGGCCACAGGGCCCAGTACTTC. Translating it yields CASSDGHRAQYF.

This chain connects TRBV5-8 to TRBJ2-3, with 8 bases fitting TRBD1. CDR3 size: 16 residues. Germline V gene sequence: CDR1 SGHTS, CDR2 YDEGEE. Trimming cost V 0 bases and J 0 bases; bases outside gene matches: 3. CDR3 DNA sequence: TGTGCCAGCAGCTTGGGTCGGGACAGGAGCACAGATACGCAGTATTTT. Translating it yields CASSLGRDRSTDTQYF. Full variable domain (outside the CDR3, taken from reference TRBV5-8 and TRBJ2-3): EAGVTQSPTHLIKTRGQQATLRCSPISGHTSVYWYQQALGLGLQFLLWYDEGEERNRGNFPPRFSGRQFPNYSSELNVNALELEDSALYLCASSLGRDRSTDTQYFGPGTRLTVL.

CDR3 DNA sequence: TGTGCCAGCAGTCAGCGCGAGGGGACGACCTACGAGCAGTACTTC. This codes for CASSQREGTTYEQYF. This chain uses TRBV7-8 with TRBJ2-7; D may be TRBD1 or TRBD2 (5 bases each). CDR3 length: 15 residues. V lost 6 bases to trimming and J lost 2 bases, with 17 bases between them. Germline V gene data show CDR1 as SGHVS and CDR2 as FQNEAQ.

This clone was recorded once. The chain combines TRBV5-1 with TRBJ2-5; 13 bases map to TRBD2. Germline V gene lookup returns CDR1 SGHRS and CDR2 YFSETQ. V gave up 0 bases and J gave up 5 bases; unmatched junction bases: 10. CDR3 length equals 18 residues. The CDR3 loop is CASSLAFGLAGVGETQYF. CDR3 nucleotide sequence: TGCGCCAGCAGCTTGGCCTTCGGACTAGCGGGAGTTGGGGAGACCCAGTACTTC.

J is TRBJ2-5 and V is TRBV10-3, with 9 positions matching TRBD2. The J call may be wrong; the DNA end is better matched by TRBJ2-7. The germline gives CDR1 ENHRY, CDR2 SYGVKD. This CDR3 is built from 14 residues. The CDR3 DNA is TGTGCCATCAGTGGGCGGGAGGGATCCTACGAGCAGTACTTC. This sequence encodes CAISGREGSYEQYF.

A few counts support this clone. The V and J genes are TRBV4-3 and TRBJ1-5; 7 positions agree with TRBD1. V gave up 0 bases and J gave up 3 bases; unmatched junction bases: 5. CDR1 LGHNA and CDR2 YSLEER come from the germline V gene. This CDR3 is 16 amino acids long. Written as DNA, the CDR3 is TGCGCCAGCAGCCAAGAGCGGGGACAGTACAATCAGCCCCAGCATTTT. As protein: CASSQERGQYNQPQHF.

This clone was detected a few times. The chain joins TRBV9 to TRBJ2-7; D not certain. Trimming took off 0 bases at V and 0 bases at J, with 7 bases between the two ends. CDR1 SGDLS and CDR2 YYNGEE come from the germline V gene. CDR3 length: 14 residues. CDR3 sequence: CASSVGGLSYEQYF. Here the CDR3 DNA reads TGTGCCAGCAGCGTAGGGGGTCTCTCCTACGAGCAGTACTTC.

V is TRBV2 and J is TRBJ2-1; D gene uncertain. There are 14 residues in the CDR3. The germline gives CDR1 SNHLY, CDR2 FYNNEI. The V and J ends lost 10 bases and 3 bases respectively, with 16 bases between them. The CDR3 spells CANTLLGDYNEQFF. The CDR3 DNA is TGTGCCAACACATTGCTGGGTGACTACAATGAGCAGTTCTTC. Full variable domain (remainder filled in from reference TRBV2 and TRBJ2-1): EPEVTQTPSHQVTQMGQEVILRCVPISNHLYFYWYRQILGQKVEFLVSFYNNEISEKSEIFDDQFSVERPDGSNFTLKIRSTKLEDSAMYFCANTLLGDYNEQFFGPGTRLTVL.

The CDR3 coding sequence is TGTGCCAGCATCCCTCTTTTTTCCTACGAGCAGTACTTC. Its translation: CASIPLFSYEQYF. The chain recombines TRBV5-8 with TRBJ2-7; D not resolved. Trimming took off 6 bases at V and 1 base at J, with 11 bases between the two ends. The CDR3 sequence is 13 residues long. Germline loops: CDR1 SGHTS, CDR2 YDEGEE.

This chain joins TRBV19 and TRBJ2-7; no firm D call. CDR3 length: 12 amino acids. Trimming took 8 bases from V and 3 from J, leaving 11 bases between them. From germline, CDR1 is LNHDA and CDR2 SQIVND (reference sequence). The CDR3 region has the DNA TGTGCCAGTGGCATGACCATCTACGAGCAGTACTTC. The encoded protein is CASGMTIYEQYF. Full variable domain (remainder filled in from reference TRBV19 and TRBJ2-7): DGGITQSPKYLFRKEGQNVTLSCEQNLNHDAMYWYRQDPGQGLRLIYYSQIVNDFQKGDIAEGYSVSREKKESFPLTVTSAQKNPTAFYLCASGMTIYEQYFGPGTRLTVT.

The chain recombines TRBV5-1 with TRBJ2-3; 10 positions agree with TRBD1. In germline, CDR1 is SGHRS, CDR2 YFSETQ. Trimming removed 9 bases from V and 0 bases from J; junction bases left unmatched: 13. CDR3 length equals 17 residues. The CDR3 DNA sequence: TGCGCCACACAGTATGGGACAGGGGCTTTTAGCACAGATACGCAGTATTTT. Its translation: CATQYGTGAFSTDTQYF.

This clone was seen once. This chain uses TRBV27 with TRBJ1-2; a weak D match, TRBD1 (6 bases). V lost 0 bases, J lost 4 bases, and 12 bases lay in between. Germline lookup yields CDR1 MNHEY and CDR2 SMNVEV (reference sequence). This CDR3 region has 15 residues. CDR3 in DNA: TGTGCCAGCAGTTTATCCCAGGGCAGGGGCTATGGCTACACCTTC. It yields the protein CASSLSQGRGYGYTF.

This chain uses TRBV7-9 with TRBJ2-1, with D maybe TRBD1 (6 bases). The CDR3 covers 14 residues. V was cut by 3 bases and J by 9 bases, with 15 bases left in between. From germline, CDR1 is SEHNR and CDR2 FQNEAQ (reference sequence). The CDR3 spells CASSFEDRRGEQFF. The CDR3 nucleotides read TGTGCCAGCAGCTTCGAAGACAGGCGCGGTGAGCAGTTCTTC.

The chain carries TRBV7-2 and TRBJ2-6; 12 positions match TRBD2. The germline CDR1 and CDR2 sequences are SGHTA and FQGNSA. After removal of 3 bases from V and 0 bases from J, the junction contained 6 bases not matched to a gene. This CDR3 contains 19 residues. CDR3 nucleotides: TGTGCCAGCAGCTTTAGACTAGCGGGAGCTAGCTCTGGGGCCAACGTCCTGACTTTC. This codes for CASSFRLAGASSGANVLTF.

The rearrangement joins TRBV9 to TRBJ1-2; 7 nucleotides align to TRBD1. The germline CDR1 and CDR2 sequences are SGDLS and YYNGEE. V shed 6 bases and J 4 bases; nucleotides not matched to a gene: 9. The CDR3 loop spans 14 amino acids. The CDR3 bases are TGTGCCAGCACCGAGACAGGGCGGCTCTATGGCTACACCTTC. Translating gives CASTETGRLYGYTF. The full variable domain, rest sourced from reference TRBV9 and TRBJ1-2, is DSGVTQTPKHLITATGQRVTLRCSPRSGDLSVYWYQQSLDQGLQFLIQYYNGEERAKGNILERFSAQQFPDLHSELNLSSLELGDSALYFCASTETGRLYGYTFGSGTRLTVV.

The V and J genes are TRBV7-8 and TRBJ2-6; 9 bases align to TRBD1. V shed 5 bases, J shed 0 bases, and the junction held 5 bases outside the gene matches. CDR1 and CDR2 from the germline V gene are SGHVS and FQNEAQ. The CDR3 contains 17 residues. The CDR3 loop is CASSIRDRVSGANVLTF. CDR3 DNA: TGTGCCAGCAGCATCCGGGACAGGGTCTCTGGGGCCAACGTCCTGACTTTC.

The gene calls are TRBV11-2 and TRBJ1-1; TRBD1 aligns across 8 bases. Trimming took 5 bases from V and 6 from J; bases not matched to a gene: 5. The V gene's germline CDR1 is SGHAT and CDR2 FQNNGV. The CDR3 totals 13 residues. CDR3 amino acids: CASSQTGGAEAFF. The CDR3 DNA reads TGTGCCAGCAGCCAAACAGGGGGAGCTGAAGCTTTCTTT.

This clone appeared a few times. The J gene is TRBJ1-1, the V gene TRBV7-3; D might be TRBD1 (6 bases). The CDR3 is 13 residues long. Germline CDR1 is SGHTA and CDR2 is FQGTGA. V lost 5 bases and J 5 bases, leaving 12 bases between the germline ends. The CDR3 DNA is TGTGCCAGCAGCCCAACAGGGAAGACTGAAGCTTTCTTT. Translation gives CASSPTGKTEAFF.

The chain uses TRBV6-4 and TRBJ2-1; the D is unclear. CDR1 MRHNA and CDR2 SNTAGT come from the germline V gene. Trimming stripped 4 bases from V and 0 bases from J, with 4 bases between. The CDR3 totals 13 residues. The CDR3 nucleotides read TGTGCCAGCAGTGTAAACTCCTACAATGAGCAGTTCTTC. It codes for CASSVNSYNEQFF.

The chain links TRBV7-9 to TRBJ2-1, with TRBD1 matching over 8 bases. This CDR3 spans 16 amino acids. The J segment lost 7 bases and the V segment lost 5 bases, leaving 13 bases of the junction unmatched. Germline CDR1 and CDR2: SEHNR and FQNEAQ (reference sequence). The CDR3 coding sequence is TGTGCCAGCAGCACAGATCCGACAGGGGCGGGAAATGAGCAGTTCTTC. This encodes CASSTDPTGAGNEQFF.

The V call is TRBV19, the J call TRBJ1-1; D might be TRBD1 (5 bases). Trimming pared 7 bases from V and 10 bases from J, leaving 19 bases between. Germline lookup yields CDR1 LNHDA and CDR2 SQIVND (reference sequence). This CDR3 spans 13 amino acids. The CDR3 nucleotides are TGTGCCAGTAAAGGATACGGGGGTTACGGAGCTTTCTTT. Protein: CASKGYGGYGAFF.

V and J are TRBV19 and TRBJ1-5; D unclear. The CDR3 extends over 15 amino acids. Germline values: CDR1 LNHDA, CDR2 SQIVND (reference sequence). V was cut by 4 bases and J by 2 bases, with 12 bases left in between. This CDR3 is CASSNGHSGNQPQHF. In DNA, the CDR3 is TGTGCCAGTAGTAATGGGCACTCAGGCAATCAGCCCCAGCATTTT.

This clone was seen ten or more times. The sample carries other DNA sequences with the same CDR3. CDR3 region: CASSLSGLTGELFF. CDR3 DNA: TGTGCCAGCAGTTTAAGCGGGCTCACCGGGGAGCTGTTTTTT. The rearrangement links TRBV27 to TRBJ2-2, with D tentatively TRBD2 (6 bases). The V and J ends lost 2 bases and 4 bases respectively, with 8 bases between them. Germline CDR1 and CDR2: MNHEY and SMNVEV (reference sequence). The CDR3 sequence is 14 residues long.

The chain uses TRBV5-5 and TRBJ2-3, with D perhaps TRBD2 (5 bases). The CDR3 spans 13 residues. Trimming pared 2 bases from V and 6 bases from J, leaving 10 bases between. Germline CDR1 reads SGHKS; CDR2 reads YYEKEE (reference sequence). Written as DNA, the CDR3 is TGTGCCAGCAGCTTAACTAGTTGGGATACGCAGTATTTT. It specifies CASSLTSWDTQYF.